These T cell receptor beta chains were read from a single sample in a study of blood T cell repertoires in COVID-19. Generated by immunoSEQ multiplex PCR, the TCRdb table keeps only in-frame clones and is missing some. Counted here are some 150,000 clones, around 84% occurring once; the ten biggest clones make up approximately 8%. Source material: peripheral blood. These receptors were taken from a woman aged 55-75 years with acute or convalescent COVID-19. Both conserved end residues are part of each CDR3. A D gene is named only where the DNA matches it firmly. The listing skips clone size in some rows; elsewhere it reads once, few, many or a size class.

clone size,V gene,J gene,D gene,CDR3 DNA,CDR3 protein
.,TRBV27,TRBJ1-5,.,TGTGCCAGCCGGGTAGGATGGAATCAGCCCCAGCATTTT,CASRVGWNQPQHF
.,TRBV5-1,TRBJ1-2,.,TGCGCCAGCAGCTCGGGACAACCTCCGAGCTATGGCTACACCTTC,CASSSGQPPSYGYTF
.,TRBV6-6,TRBJ2-2,.,TGTGCCAGCAGTGGGGTGGAGGGCAAACACACCGGGGAGCTGTTTTTT,CASSGVEGKHTGELFF
.,TRBV7-2,TRBJ2-1,TRBD2,TGTGCCAGCAGCTGGACTAGCGGGGCTTACAATGAGCAGTTCTTC,CASSWTSGAYNEQFF
.,TRBV5-1,TRBJ2-7,.,TGCGCCAGCAGCTTGTCGGTGACCTACGAGCAGTACTTC,CASSLSVTYEQYF
.,TRBV5-1,TRBJ2-5,.,TGCGCCAGCAGCTTCGAAGAGACCCAGTACTTC,CASSFEETQYF
.,TRBV30,TRBJ2-5,.,TGTGCCTGGAGTTTTCCAGGGAAAGAGACCCAGTACTTC,CAWSFPGKETQYF
once,TRBV7-6,TRBJ1-2,TRBD1,TGTGCCAGCAGCTCCGGGGGACAGGGGAGTGGAGGCTACACCTTC,CASSSGGQGSGGYTF
.,TRBV9,TRBJ2-1,TRBD2,TGTGCCAGCAGCCCTAGGTCGGGGGGCTCCTACAATGAGCAGTTCTTC,CASSPRSGGSYNEQFF
.,TRBV11-2,TRBJ2-3,TRBD2,TGTGCCAGCAGCGATCGGACTAGCGGGGGGGCGTCGACAGATACGCAGTATTTT,CASSDRTSGGASTDTQYF
.,TRBV7-2,TRBJ2-3,TRBD2,TGTGCCAGCAGCGCAAGGCTAGCGGGGGCCTCTAGCACAGATACGCAGTATTTT,CASSARLAGASSTDTQYF
.,TRBV2,TRBJ2-4,.,TGTGCCAGCAGTGCTATAAGCGTCTTAGCCAAAAACATTCAGTACTTC,CASSAISVLAKNIQYF
once,TRBV19,TRBJ1-4,.,TGTGCCAGTAGTGCACCGCGGGGTCGGACTAATGAAAAACTGTTTTTT,CASSAPRGRTNEKLFF
once,TRBV6-6,TRBJ1-5,.,TGTGCCAGCAGTTCCACAGGGTCAGGCAATCAGCCCCAGCATTTT,CASSSTGSGNQPQHF
few,TRBV4-1,TRBJ2-7,.,TGCGCCAGCAGCCAAGGCAGTGCCAGGGCGTCCTACGAGCAGTACTTC,CASSQGSARASYEQYF
.,TRBV9,TRBJ2-1,.,TGTGCCAGCAGCGTAGGGCTCTTCAATGAGCAGTTCTTC,CASSVGLFNEQFF
.,TRBV15,TRBJ2-7,.,TGTGCCACCAGCACAGCACAGGGCTACGAGCAGTACTTC,CATSTAQGYEQYF
.,TRBV3-1/TRBV3-2,TRBJ1-1,.,TGTGCCAGCAGCCGCTCCCCTGGGAGTACTGAAGCTTTCTTT,CASSRSPGSTEAFF
.,TRBV19,TRBJ1-1,TRBD1,TGTGCCAGTAGTAGAACCGGGACAGCGAACACTGAAGCTTTCTTT,CASSRTGTANTEAFF
.,TRBV6-6,TRBJ1-6,.,TGTGCCAGCAGGGCGGGTACTAGTTCACCCCTCCACTTT,CASRAGTSSPLHF
.,TRBV5-4,TRBJ2-7,.,TGTGCCAGCAGCTTACATTCTCTCCCCTACGAGCAGTACTTC,CASSLHSLPYEQYF
once,TRBV6-2/TRBV6-3,TRBJ2-7,.,TGTGCCAGCAGTTACTCGAGAGGGTCGGGAGAGCAGTACTTC,CASSYSRGSGEQYF
.,TRBV5-1,TRBJ1-6,.,TGCGCCAGCAGCTTGGGGCAGAATATACATTCACCCCTCCACTTT,CASSLGQNIHSPLHF
.,TRBV5-1,TRBJ1-1,.,TGCGCCAGCAGCTTGGGTCAGGGGAGGGACACTGAAGCTTTCTTT,CASSLGQGRDTEAFF